This TCR beta chain was sequenced for a study of T cells in narcolepsy. About the research overall: Patients with NT1 or NT2 and healthy control donors were enrolled. Notes on the study in general: Comparing one patient's CSF and blood CD4+ clonotypes highlighted HCRT- and TRIB2-specific autoreactive clonotypes. Reportedly, autoreactive clonotypes were serially detected in patients' blood but not controls'.

A note on this clone: Its antigen is currently unknown.

Some clones are missing from TCRdb's copy, which holds only in-frame ones; the method was immunoSEQ multiplex PCR. The sample lists approximately 25,000 clones, 75% to 85% occurring once. Germline V gives CDR1 SGHTA, CDR2 FQGTGA. Trimming removed 0 bases from V and 4 bases from J; junction bases left unmatched: 8. The CDR3 contains 17 residues. The clonotype was recovered from a human donor in good health. Material: memory (CD45RA-) CD4+ T cells from blood. The V call is TRBV7-3, the J call TRBJ2-3; 9 nucleotides match TRBD2. CDR3 amino acids: CASSLTAQRGAPDTQYF. The CDR3 DNA is TGTGCCAGCAGCTTAACCGCCCAGCGGGGGGCCCCAGATACGCAGTATTTT.